Described below is a single T cell receptor beta chain sequence and its context. Its target is not known. In the original processing: TCR counts had a median of approximately 96,000 per sample and spanned about 23,224 to 690,600. MiXCR, applied by TCRdb to the RACE reads, yields one record per CDR3 protein. The V and J calls shown here were made by TCRdb, not taken from the authors' results. The sample gives about 120,000 distinct CDR3 sequences, about 13% of which show up once; 2.8% is in the top ten. Documented time point: pre-sensitization, week 0. This sample's treatment: therapeutic diphenylcyclopropenone sensitization with weekly scalp DPC. V was clipped by 4 bases and J by 8 bases, with 8 bases between them. This CDR3 spans 10 amino acids. Germline V lookup: CDR1 DFQATT, CDR2 SNEGSKA (reference sequence). The data are from a study of human T cells and chemical hapten exposure. Notes on the study in general: As the donors had alopecia, their immune response may differ from healthy people's. Expanded TCRs made up significantly more big CDR3 similarity clusters than controls did.

The clonotype comes from a woman under 30 with alopecia areata. Some clones in this sample may be carry-over from other donors' samples. The J gene is TRBJ1-2, the V gene TRBV20-1; D is unclear. Material: whole blood, obtained in connection with sensitization to the hapten diphenylcyclopropenone (DPC). The CDR3: CSAKHGGYTF. The CDR3 DNA is TGCAGTGCTAAGCACGGCGGCTACACCTTC.